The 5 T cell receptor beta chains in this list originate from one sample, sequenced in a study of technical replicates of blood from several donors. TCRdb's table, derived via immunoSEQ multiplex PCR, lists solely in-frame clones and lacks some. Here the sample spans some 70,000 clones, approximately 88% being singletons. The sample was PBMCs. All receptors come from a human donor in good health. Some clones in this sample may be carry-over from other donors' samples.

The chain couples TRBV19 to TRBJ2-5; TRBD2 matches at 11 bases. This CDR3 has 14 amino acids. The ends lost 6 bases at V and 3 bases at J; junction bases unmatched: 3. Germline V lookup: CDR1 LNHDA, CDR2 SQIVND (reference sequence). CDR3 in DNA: TGTGCCAGTAGCCAACTAGCGGGAGAAGAGACCCAGTACTTC. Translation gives CASSQLAGEETQYF.

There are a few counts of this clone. CDR3 sequence reads: CATSRGGQGSDTQYF. The CDR3 bases are TGTGCCACCAGCAGAGGGGGACAGGGTTCGGATACGCAGTATTTT. This sequence joins TRBV15 and TRBJ2-3, with 9 bases aligning to TRBD1. The CDR3 is made up of 15 amino acids. CDR1 and CDR2 (germline): LNHNV, YYDKDF (reference sequence). The J segment lost 6 bases and the V segment lost 1 base, leaving 5 bases of the junction unmatched.

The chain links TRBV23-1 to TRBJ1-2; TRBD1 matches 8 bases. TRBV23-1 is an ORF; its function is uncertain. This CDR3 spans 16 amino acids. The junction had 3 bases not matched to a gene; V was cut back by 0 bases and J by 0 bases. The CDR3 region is CASSQSQGAANYGYTF. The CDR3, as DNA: TGCGCCAGCAGTCAATCGCAGGGGGCGGCTAACTATGGCTACACCTTC.

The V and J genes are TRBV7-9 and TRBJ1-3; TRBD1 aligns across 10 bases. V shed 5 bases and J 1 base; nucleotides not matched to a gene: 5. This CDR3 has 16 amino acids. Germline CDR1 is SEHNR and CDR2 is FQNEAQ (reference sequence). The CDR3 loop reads CASSPRDRGSGNTIYF. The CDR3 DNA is TGTGCCAGCAGCCCGCGGGACAGGGGATCTGGAAACACCATATATTTT.

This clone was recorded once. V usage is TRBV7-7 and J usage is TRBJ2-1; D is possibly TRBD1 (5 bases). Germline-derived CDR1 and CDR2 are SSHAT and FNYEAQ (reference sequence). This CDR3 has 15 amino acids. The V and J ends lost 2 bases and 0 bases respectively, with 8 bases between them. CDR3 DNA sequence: TGTGCCAGCAGCTTACAGGGAAGCTCCTACAATGAGCAGTTCTTC. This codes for CASSLQGSSYNEQFF.